A selection of T cell receptor beta chains follows, all from one sample in a study of OX40 agonist ivuxolimab in advanced cancers. TCRdb's copy holds only in-frame clones and misses some; the assay was immunoSEQ multiplex PCR. This sample carries just over 95,000 clones, roughly 90% of them seen once, and the ten largest clones take around 0.15%. Sequenced here: CD4+ or CD8+ T cells sorted from blood, sampled in a trial of the OX40 agonist ivuxolimab. These receptors all come from an adult with an advanced solid tumor such as melanoma, head and neck, liver or kidney cancer. Both conserved end residues are part of each CDR3. The D gene is left open where the match is weak. Some rows have no size entry. The others give once, few or many, or a class for an expanded clone.

J gene | D gene | clone size | V gene | CDR3 protein | CDR3 DNA
TRBJ2-7 | - | - | TRBV18 | CASSPSDVGLTANLHYEQYF | TGTGCCAGCTCCCCCTCGGATGTTGGGCTAACAGCCAACCTACATTACGAGCAGTACTTC
TRBJ1-5 | - | - | TRBV11-1 | CASSWDSNQPQHF | TGTGCCAGCAGCTGGGACAGCAATCAGCCCCAGCATTTT
TRBJ2-1 | TRBD2 | - | TRBV7-6 | CASSASRSGSPYNEQFF | TGTGCCAGCAGCGCCTCGAGGAGCGGGAGTCCATACAATGAGCAGTTCTTC
TRBJ2-7 | TRBD1 | once | TRBV2 | CASSRRQGRPAAYEQYF | TGTGCCAGTAGTAGGAGACAGGGGCGCCCTGCCGCCTACGAGCAGTACTTC
TRBJ1-1 | - | - | TRBV18 | CASSPAGGRNTEAFF | TGTGCCAGCTCACCAGCCGGGGGCAGGAACACTGAAGCTTTCTTT
TRBJ2-1 | TRBD2 | - | TRBV5-1 | CASSPSGGAYNEQFF | TGCGCCAGCAGCCCTAGCGGGGGCGCCTACAATGAGCAGTTCTTC
TRBJ2-7 | TRBD2 | - | TRBV6-5 | CASSYQGLVYEQYF | TGTGCCAGCAGTTACCAGGGACTAGTCTACGAGCAGTACTTC
TRBJ1-1 | TRBD1 | - | TRBV25-1 | CASSEVRGRETEAFF | TGTGCCAGCAGTGAAGTGAGGGGGCGGGAGACTGAAGCTTTCTTT
TRBJ2-1 | - | - | TRBV7-2 | CASSFGSRSYNEQFF | TGTGCCAGCAGCTTTGGGAGTAGGTCCTACAATGAGCAGTTCTTC
TRBJ2-7 | TRBD2 | - | TRBV7-9 | CASSLGTSGIYEQYF | TGTGCCAGCAGCCTAGGGACTAGCGGGATCTACGAGCAGTACTTC
TRBJ2-7 | TRBD1 | - | TRBV19 | CASSPDRGLVQYF | TGTGCCAGTAGCCCGGACAGGGGGTTGGTGCAGTACTTC
TRBJ2-3 | TRBD1 | once | TRBV6-6 | CASTGTAPDTQYF | TGTGCCAGTACCGGGACAGCTCCCGATACGCAGTATTTT
TRBJ1-2 | TRBD1 | - | TRBV11-2 | CASSRRQGMNYGYTF | TGTGCCAGCAGCCGCCGACAGGGGATGAACTATGGCTACACCTTC
TRBJ1-1 | TRBD1 | few | TRBV6-1 | CASSRDRANTEAFF | TGTGCCAGCAGCCGAGACAGGGCGAACACTGAAGCTTTCTTT
TRBJ2-1 | TRBD1 | - | TRBV6-1 | CASKGQGFYNEQFF | TGTGCCAGCAAAGGACAGGGGTTTTACAATGAGCAGTTCTTC
TRBJ1-6 | - | once | TRBV29-1 | CSVARDFGSPLHF | TGCAGCGTTGCACGGGACTTTGGTTCACCCCTCCACTTT
TRBJ1-3 | - | - | TRBV6-1 | CASSEYDRVSGNTIYF | TGTGCCAGCAGTGAATATGACCGTGTCTCTGGAAACACCATATATTTT
TRBJ2-7 | TRBD2 | - | TRBV6-1 | CASSERLASGGSEQYF | TGTGCCAGCAGTGAAAGGTTGGCTAGCGGTGGTTCCGAGCAGTACTTC
TRBJ1-5 | TRBD1 | - | TRBV19 | CASGQGRDQPQHF | TGTGCCAGCGGACAGGGACGCGATCAGCCCCAGCATTTT
TRBJ2-6 | TRBD1 | - | TRBV7-9 | CASSPRTGGASGANVLTF | TGTGCCAGCAGCCCAAGGACAGGGGGCGCTTCTGGGGCCAACGTCCTGACTTTC
TRBJ2-3 | - | - | TRBV11-3 | CASSLKGLTDTQYF | TGTGCCAGCAGCTTAAAAGGGCTCACAGATACGCAGTATTTT
TRBJ1-1 | TRBD1 | - | TRBV19 | CASSFGTGGTEAFF | TGTGCCAGTAGTTTCGGGACAGGGGGCACTGAAGCTTTCTTT
TRBJ1-2 | - | - | TRBV15 | CATSRDRLRGGYTF | TGTGCCACCAGCAGAGACCGGCTACGGGGAGGCTACACCTTC
TRBJ2-1 | - | - | TRBV7-3 | CASSLSWGGHNEQFF | TGTGCCAGCAGCCTTAGTTGGGGGGGCCATAATGAGCAGTTCTTC